The next 27 T cell receptor beta chains were all read from a single sample in a study of blood T cell repertoires in COVID-19. The protocol was immunoSEQ multiplex PCR, while the TCRdb copy is restricted to in-frame clones and leaves out a portion. The sample has roughly 180,000 clones, about 84% seen once. Source material: peripheral blood. All receptors come from a human donor in a cohort sampled during active COVID-19.

Only a few counts were recorded for this clone. The rearrangement links TRBV2 to TRBJ1-1, with D uncertain. Germline V gene lookup returns CDR1 SNHLY and CDR2 FYNNEI. The CDR3 is 12 residues long. Trimming stripped 4 bases from V and 2 bases from J, with 5 bases between. CDR3 DNA sequence: TGTGCCAGCAGTGGAGTAAACACTGAAGCTTTCTTT. It translates to CASSGVNTEAFF.

The V gene is TRBV19, the J gene TRBJ2-2, with D perhaps TRBD1 (5 bases). V lost 3 bases to trimming and J lost 6 bases, with 8 bases between them. Germline V gene data show CDR1 as LNHDA and CDR2 as SQIVND (reference sequence). The CDR3 consists of 13 residues. This CDR3 is CASSIRVPGELFF. For the CDR3, the DNA is TGTGCCAGTAGTATCAGGGTGCCCGGGGAGCTGTTTTTT. Looking up the rest from reference TRBV19 and TRBJ2-2 gives the full variable domain: DGGITQSPKYLFRKEGQNVTLSCEQNLNHDAMYWYRQDPGQGLRLIYYSQIVNDFQKGDIAEGYSVSREKKESFPLTVTSAQKNPTAFYLCASSIRVPGELFFGEGSRLTVL.

The V gene is TRBV18, the J gene TRBJ1-1, with TRBD1 matching over 8 bases. The germline V gene encodes CDR1 KGHSH and CDR2 LQKENI. Germline trimming cut 3 bases from V and 5 bases from J; bases unmatched to any gene: 5. The CDR3 is made up of 14 amino acids. The CDR3 DNA sequence: TGTGCCAGCTCACCCACAGGGGGGCGGACTGAAGCTTTCTTT. This translates into CASSPTGGRTEAFF.

As for this clone: Additional DNA sequences in this sample encode the identical CDR3. V usage is TRBV5-1 and J usage is TRBJ2-2; D may be TRBD1 (6 bases). CDR3 length: 13 amino acids. V shed 2 bases and J shed 5 bases, with 7 bases lying between them. CDR1 and CDR2 from the germline V gene are SGHRS and YFSETQ. The CDR3 DNA reads TGCGCCAGCAGCTTACAGGGTACCGGGGAGCTGTTTTTT. This codes for CASSLQGTGELFF.

This clone was seen only a few times. The chain links TRBV7-9 to TRBJ1-1; D gene ambiguous. This CDR3 is built from 12 residues. Germline-derived CDR1 and CDR2 are SEHNR and FQNEAQ (reference sequence). Trimming left V 3 bases short and J 7 bases short, with 9 bases between. CDR3 in amino acids: CASSFLNDEAFF. CDR3 coding DNA: TGTGCCAGCAGCTTCCTAAATGATGAAGCTTTCTTT.

J is TRBJ1-6 and V is TRBV6-1; no clear D gene. Trimming removed 3 bases at V and 0 bases at J, with 6 bases between. The CDR3 runs to 15 residues. Germline V gene lookup returns CDR1 MNHNS and CDR2 SASEGT. This chain's CDR3 is CASSEGSSYNSPLHF. The CDR3 coding sequence is TGTGCCAGCAGTGAGGGGAGCTCCTATAATTCACCCCTCCACTTT.

The genes are TRBV4-1 and TRBJ2-1; TRBD2 matches 9 bases. The CDR3 consists of 18 residues. V dropped 4 bases and J dropped 0; count of bases not matched to a gene: 10. Germline V lookup: CDR1 MGHRA, CDR2 YSYEKL. CDR3 in DNA: TGCGCCAGCAGCCCGGGTCCAGCGGGGGGTTCCTCCTACAATGAGCAGTTCTTC. Residues: CASSPGPAGGSSYNEQFF.

This clone was counted a few times. V usage is TRBV2 and J usage is TRBJ2-1, with TRBD1 matching over 7 bases. After removal of 2 bases from V and 2 bases from J, the junction contained 3 bases not matched to a gene. The CDR3 consists of 15 residues. Germline V lookup: CDR1 SNHLY, CDR2 FYNNEI. CDR3 protein: CASSETGAAYNEQFF. In nucleotides, the CDR3 is TGTGCCAGCAGTGAAACAGGGGCCGCCTACAATGAGCAGTTCTTC.

This clone occurred once. This chain links TRBV10-3 with TRBJ1-3; D gene uncertain. Trimming pared 2 bases from V and 0 bases from J, leaving 11 bases between. The CDR3 covers 16 residues. The germline CDR1 and CDR2 sequences are ENHRY and SYGVKD. This CDR3 is CAISEEAGFSGNTIYF. Here the CDR3 DNA reads TGTGCCATCAGTGAGGAGGCGGGTTTCTCTGGAAACACCATATATTTT.

The chain carries TRBV18 and TRBJ2-5, with D perhaps matching TRBD2 (6 bases). This CDR3 has 15 amino acids. Trimming stripped 3 bases from V and 5 bases from J, with 16 bases between. Germline V gene lookup returns CDR1 KGHSH and CDR2 LQKENI. For the CDR3, the DNA is TGTGCCAGCTCACCGATATCCGGGGGACCTGAGACCCAGTACTTC. Its translation: CASSPISGGPETQYF. Variable domain in full (rest from reference TRBV18 and TRBJ2-5): NAGVMQNPRHLVRRRGQEARLRCSPMKGHSHVYWYRQLPEEGLKFMVYLQKENIIDESGMPKERFSAEFPKEGPSILRIQQVVRGDSAAYFCASSPISGGPETQYFGPGTRLLVL.

This sequence joins TRBV2 and TRBJ2-7; 7 nucleotides agree with TRBD1. The CDR3 length is 14 residues. Trimming at V came to 2 bases and at J to 5 bases, leaving 6 bases not matched to a gene. CDR1 and CDR2 from the germline V gene are SNHLY and FYNNEI. As DNA, the CDR3 is TGTGCCAGCAGTGAATGGGACAGCGTGGACGAGCAGTACTTC. It translates to CASSEWDSVDEQYF.

This clone has a single count. The gene calls are TRBV5-1 and TRBJ2-7; 9 bases fit TRBD2. Unmatched junction bases numbered 17, after V lost 4 bases and J lost 9 bases. Germline lookup yields CDR1 SGHRS and CDR2 YFSETQ. CDR3 length: 16 amino acids. CDR3: CASSLTTSAGGGGQYF. In DNA form, the CDR3 reads TGCGCCAGCAGCCTCACCACTTCAGCGGGGGGCGGAGGGCAGTACTTC. The variable domain in full, completed from reference TRBV5-1 and TRBJ2-7, reads KAGVTQTPRYLIKTRGQQVTLSCSPISGHRSVSWYQQTPGQGLQFLFEYFSETQRNKGNFPGRFSGRQFSNSRSEMNVSTLELGDSALYLCASSLTTSAGGGGQYFGPGTRLTVT.

This clone was seen a handful of times. The chain uses TRBV6-5 and TRBJ2-1; 7 bases line up with TRBD2. This CDR3 has 14 residues. Looked up from germline, CDR1 is MNHEY and CDR2 is SVGAGI. V was clipped by 7 bases and J by 1 base; unmatched bases: 4. The CDR3 sequence: CASTPGGSYNEQFF. Here the CDR3 DNA reads TGTGCCAGCACCCCCGGGGGGTCCTACAATGAGCAGTTCTTC.

V is TRBV6-5 and J is TRBJ2-1, with D perhaps matching TRBD2 (6 bases). This CDR3 has 16 residues. Trimming left V 2 bases short and J 0 bases short, with 11 bases between. Per germline, CDR1 MNHEY and CDR2 SVGAGI. CDR3 in amino acids: CASSYGGVSSYNEQFF. The DNA of the CDR3 is TGTGCCAGCAGTTACGGCGGGGTAAGCTCCTACAATGAGCAGTTCTTC.

The genes are TRBV6-5 and TRBJ2-7; 7 positions agree with TRBD2. From germline, CDR1 is MNHEY and CDR2 SVGAGI. Trimming cost V 6 bases and J 7 bases; bases outside gene matches: 9. This CDR3 comprises 13 residues. CDR3 nucleotides: TGTGCCAGCAGGGAGTCATCCGGGGGGGAGCAGTACTTC. It is translated as CASRESSGGEQYF.

The chain has TRBV3-1 (or the pseudogene TRBV3-2) and TRBJ1-6; TRBD1 matches 9 bases. The CDR3 loop spans 13 amino acids. V shed 4 bases and J 8 bases; nucleotides not matched to a gene: 0. Germline lookup yields CDR1 LGHDT and CDR2 YNNKEL (reference sequence). CDR3 region: CASSRDRDSPLHF. The CDR3 DNA follows: TGTGCCAGCAGCCGGGACAGGGATTCACCCCTCCACTTT.

The chain is built from TRBV5-4 and TRBJ2-4; 8 bases line up with TRBD2. CDR1 is SGHNT, CDR2 YYREEE, per germline (reference sequence). This CDR3 has 13 amino acids. J lost 6 bases, V lost 3 bases, and 2 bases had no gene match. CDR3 protein: CASSSSGGNIQYF. CDR3 in DNA: TGTGCCAGCAGCTCGAGCGGGGGAAACATTCAGTACTTC.

This chain links TRBV7-9 with TRBJ1-1; 12 nucleotides match TRBD1. Germline CDR1 reads SEHNR; CDR2 reads FQNEAQ (reference sequence). V gave up 6 bases and J gave up 4 bases; unmatched junction bases: 15. This CDR3 comprises 18 residues. CDR3 nucleotide sequence: TGTGCCAGCAGTTCGGGACAGGGGGCTTATATCGGCGGCACTGAAGCTTTCTTT. Protein: CASSSGQGAYIGGTEAFF.

This chain links TRBV2 with TRBJ1-5, with 7 bases fitting TRBD1. The CDR3 totals 16 residues. V lost 3 bases, J lost 7 bases, and 12 bases stayed unmatched. From germline, CDR1 is SNHLY and CDR2 FYNNEI. The DNA for the CDR3 is TGTGCCAGCAGTGACGTTTTGGGACAGTTTGTACAGCCCCAGCATTTT. It codes for CASSDVLGQFVQPQHF.

The chain links TRBV10-3 to TRBJ1-2, with 7 bases aligning to TRBD1. This CDR3 contains 13 residues. The V gene's germline CDR1 is ENHRY and CDR2 SYGVKD. J was trimmed by 6 bases and V by 6 bases; bases with no gene match: 7. As DNA, the CDR3 is TGTGCCATCAGCCGACAGGGCTTAGATGGCTACACCTTC. It specifies CAISRQGLDGYTF.

The chain recombines TRBV29-1 with TRBJ2-1; 10 nucleotides align to TRBD2. The CDR3 spans 14 residues. After removal of 6 bases from V and 9 bases from J, the junction contained 11 bases not matched to a gene. Looked up from germline, CDR1 is SQVTM and CDR2 is ANQGSEA. The CDR3 nucleotides read TGCAGCGTCCCGACCCAGGCTAGCGGGGGTGAGCAGTTCTTC. Protein sequence: CSVPTQASGGEQFF.

The chain joins TRBV19 to TRBJ1-1, with TRBD1 matching over 7 bases. With V trimmed by 4 bases and J by 4 bases, 6 bases remained unmatched. The CDR3 length is 14 residues. Germline V gene sequence: CDR1 LNHDA, CDR2 SQIVND (reference sequence). CDR3 amino acids: CASSTLTGSTEAFF. In DNA, the CDR3 is TGTGCCAGTAGTACTTTGACAGGGAGCACTGAAGCTTTCTTT.

CDR3 in DNA: TGTGCCAGCAGTGAGGAGGGGTACCAAGAGACCCAGTACTTC. It specifies CASSEEGYQETQYF. The V gene is TRBV25-1, the J gene TRBJ2-5; tentatively, D is TRBD2 (6 bases). Germline CDR1 reads MGHDK; CDR2 reads SYGVNS. V was shortened by 3 bases and J by 0 bases, with 8 bases between the two germline ends. The CDR3 runs 14 residues.

The CDR3 nucleotides are TGTGCCAGCAGTTACGAGAGCAATCAGCCCCAGCATTTT. Protein: CASSYESNQPQHF. The chain has TRBV6-5 and TRBJ1-5; D gene unclear. Germline-derived CDR1 and CDR2 are MNHEY and SVGAGI. Trimming removed 2 bases from V and 1 base from J, with 3 bases in between. The CDR3 covers 13 residues.

The chain couples TRBV10-3 to TRBJ2-3; TRBD2 aligns across 12 bases. With 3 bases clipped from V and 4 bases from J, the junction kept 5 bases outside the gene matches. CDR1 and CDR2 (germline): ENHRY, SYGVKD. There are 16 residues in the CDR3. This chain's CDR3 is CAISDDLAGGPDTQYF. The CDR3 nucleotides read TGTGCCATCAGTGACGATCTAGCGGGGGGGCCAGATACGCAGTATTTT.

DNA of the CDR3: TGTGCCAGCAGCCGCGGGGGTAGGTATGAGCAGTTCTTC. Translated: CASSRGGRYEQFF. J is TRBJ2-1 and V is TRBV5-6; TRBD2 matches at 7 bases. The CDR3 has 13 amino acids. Germline CDR1 is SGHDT and CDR2 is YYEEEE. J was trimmed by 8 bases and V by 4 bases; bases with no gene match: 6. Full variable domain (missing parts from reference TRBV5-6 and TRBJ2-1): DAGVTQSPTHLIKTRGQQVTLRCSPKSGHDTVSWYQQALGQGPQFIFQYYEEEERQRGNFPDRFSGHQFPNYSSELNVNALLLGDSALYLCASSRGGRYEQFFGPGTRLTVL.

In its sample, this clone was seen once. The J gene is TRBJ2-3, the V gene TRBV10-1, with 8 positions matching TRBD2. V lost 2 bases to trimming and J lost 3 bases; unmatched junction nucleotides: 1. Germline-derived CDR1 and CDR2 are WNHNN and SYGVQD (reference sequence). This CDR3 contains 14 residues. CDR3 protein: CASSEGLATDTQYF. CDR3 bases: TGCGCCAGCAGTGAGGGACTAGCAACAGATACGCAGTATTTT.